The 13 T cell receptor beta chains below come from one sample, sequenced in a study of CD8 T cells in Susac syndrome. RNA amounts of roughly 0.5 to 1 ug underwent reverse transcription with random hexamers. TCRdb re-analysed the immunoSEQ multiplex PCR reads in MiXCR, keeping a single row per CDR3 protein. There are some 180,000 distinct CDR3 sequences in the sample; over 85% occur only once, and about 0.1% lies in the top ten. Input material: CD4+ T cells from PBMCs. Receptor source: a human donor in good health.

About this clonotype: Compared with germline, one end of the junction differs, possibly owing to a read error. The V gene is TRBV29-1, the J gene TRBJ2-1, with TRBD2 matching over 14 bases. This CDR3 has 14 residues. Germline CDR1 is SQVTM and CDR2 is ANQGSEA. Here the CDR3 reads CSVVTSGRGNEQFF. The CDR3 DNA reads TGCAGCGTCGTGACTAGCGGGAGGGGAAATGAGCAGTTTTTC.

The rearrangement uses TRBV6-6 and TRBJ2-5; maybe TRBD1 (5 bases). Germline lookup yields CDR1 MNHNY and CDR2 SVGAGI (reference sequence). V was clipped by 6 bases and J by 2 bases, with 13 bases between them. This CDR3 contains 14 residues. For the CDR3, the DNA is TGTGCCAGCAGCAGAAGACAGACTCAAGAGACCCAGTACTTC. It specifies CASSRRQTQETQYF.

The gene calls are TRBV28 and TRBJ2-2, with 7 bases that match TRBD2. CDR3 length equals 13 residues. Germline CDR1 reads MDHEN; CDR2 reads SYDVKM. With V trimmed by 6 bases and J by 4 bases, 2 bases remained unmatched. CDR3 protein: CASRAGLTGELFF. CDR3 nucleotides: TGTGCCAGCAGAGCGGGGCTCACCGGGGAGCTGTTTTTT. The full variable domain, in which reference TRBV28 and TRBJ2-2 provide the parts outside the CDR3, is DVKVTQSSRYLVKRTGEKVFLECVQDMDHENMFWYRQDPGLGLRLIYFSYDVKMKEKGDIPEGYSVSREKKERFSLILESASTNQTSMYLCASRAGLTGELFFGEGSRLTVL.

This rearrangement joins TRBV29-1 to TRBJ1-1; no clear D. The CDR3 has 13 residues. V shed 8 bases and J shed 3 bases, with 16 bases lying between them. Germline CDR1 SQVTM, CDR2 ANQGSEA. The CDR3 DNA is TGCAGCACAAAGGGCGGGGTGGACACTGAAGCTTTCTTT. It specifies CSTKGGVDTEAFF. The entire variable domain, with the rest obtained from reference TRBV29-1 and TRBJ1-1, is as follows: SAVISQKPSRDICQRGTSLTIQCQVDSQVTMMFWYRQQPGQSLTLIATANQGSEATYESGFVIDKFPISRPNLTFSTLTVSNMSPEDSSIYLCSTKGGVDTEAFFGQGTRLTVV.

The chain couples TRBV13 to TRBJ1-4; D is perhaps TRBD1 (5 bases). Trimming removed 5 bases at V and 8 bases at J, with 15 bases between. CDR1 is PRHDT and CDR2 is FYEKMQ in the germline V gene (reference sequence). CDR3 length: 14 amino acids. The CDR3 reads CASSLARGQEKLFF. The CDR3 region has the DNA TGTGCCAGCAGCCTCGCCCGGGGCCAAGAAAAACTGTTTTTT.

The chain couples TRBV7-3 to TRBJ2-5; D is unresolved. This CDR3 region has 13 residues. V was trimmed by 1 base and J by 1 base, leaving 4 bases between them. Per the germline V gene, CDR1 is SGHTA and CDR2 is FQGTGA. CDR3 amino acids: CASSLMTQETQYF. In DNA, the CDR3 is TGTGCCAGCAGCTTAATGACCCAAGAGACCCAGTACTTC.

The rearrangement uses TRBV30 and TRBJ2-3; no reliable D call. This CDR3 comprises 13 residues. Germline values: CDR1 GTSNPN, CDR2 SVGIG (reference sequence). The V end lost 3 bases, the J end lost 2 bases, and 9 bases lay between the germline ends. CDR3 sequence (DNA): TGTGCCTGGAGATCTCGGAACACAGATACGCAGTATTTT. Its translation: CAWRSRNTDTQYF.

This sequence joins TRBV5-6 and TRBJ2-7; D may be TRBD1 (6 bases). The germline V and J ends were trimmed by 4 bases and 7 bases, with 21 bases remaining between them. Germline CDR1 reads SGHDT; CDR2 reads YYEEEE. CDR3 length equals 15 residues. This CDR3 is CASSPTGDNLGEQYF. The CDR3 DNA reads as TGTGCCAGCAGCCCGACCGGGGACAACCTCGGGGAGCAGTACTTC.

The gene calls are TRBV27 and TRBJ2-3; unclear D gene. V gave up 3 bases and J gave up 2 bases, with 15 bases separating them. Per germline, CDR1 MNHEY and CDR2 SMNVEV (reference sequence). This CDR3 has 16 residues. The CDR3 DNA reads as TGTGCCAGCAGTTTTGTTGGTCAGAAATTCACAGATACGCAGTATTTT. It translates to CASSFVGQKFTDTQYF.

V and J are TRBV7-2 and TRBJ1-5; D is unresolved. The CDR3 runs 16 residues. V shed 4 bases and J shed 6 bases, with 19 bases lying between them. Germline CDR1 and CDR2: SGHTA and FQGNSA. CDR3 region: CASSSVGNMAGQPQHF. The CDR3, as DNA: TGTGCCAGCAGCTCGGTCGGGAACATGGCAGGTCAGCCCCAGCATTTT.

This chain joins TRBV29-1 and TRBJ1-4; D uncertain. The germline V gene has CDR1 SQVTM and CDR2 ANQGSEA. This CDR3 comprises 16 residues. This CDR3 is CLPKEGRIATNEKLFF. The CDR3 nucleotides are TGCCTCCCGAAAGAGGGCAGAATTGCAACTAATGAAAAACTGTTTTTT.

CDR3 nucleotide sequence: TGTGCCTGGAGAAACACCAGGGGATCTGGCTACACCTTC. Translated, it gives CAWRNTRGSGYTF. This chain joins TRBV30 and TRBJ1-2, with D tentatively TRBD1 (6 bases). Per germline, CDR1 GTSNPN and CDR2 SVGIG (reference sequence). This CDR3 spans 13 amino acids. Trimming left V 3 bases short and J 7 bases short, with 15 bases between.

CDR3 amino acids: CSVEDANHGEKLFF. The CDR3 DNA follows: TGCAGCGTTGAAGATGCTAATCATGGTGAAAAACTGTTTTTT. The gene calls are TRBV29-1 and TRBJ1-4; D unclear. The CDR3 has 14 residues. V lost 0 bases and J 7 bases, leaving 12 bases between the germline ends. CDR1 and CDR2 from the germline V gene are SQVTM and ANQGSEA.